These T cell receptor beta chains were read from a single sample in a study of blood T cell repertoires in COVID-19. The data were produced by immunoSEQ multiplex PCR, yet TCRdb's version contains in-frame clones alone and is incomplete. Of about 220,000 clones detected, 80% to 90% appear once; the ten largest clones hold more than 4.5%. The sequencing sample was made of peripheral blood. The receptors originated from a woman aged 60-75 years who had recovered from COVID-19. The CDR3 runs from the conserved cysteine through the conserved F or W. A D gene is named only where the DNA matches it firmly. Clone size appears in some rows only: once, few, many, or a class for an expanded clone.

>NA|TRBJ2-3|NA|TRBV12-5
CASGLAGTAGDTQYF
TGTGCTAGTGGTTTGGCCGGAACCGCGGGAGATACGCAGTATTTT
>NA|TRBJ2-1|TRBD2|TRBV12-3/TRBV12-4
CASSGFSGGAWFF
TGTGCCAGCAGCGGTTTTAGCGGGGGGGCGTGGTTCTTC
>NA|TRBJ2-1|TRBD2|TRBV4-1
CASSPRSGGVQGEFF
TGCGCCAGCAGTCCACGTAGCGGGGGGGTCCAAGGGGAGTTCTTC
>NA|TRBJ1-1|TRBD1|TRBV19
CASSLGQMNTEAFF
TGTGCCAGTAGCCTGGGACAGATGAACACTGAAGCTTTCTTT
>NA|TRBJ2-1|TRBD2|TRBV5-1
CASSLSLLAGADNEQFF
TGCGCCAGCAGCTTGTCTCTCCTAGCGGGGGCCGACAATGAGCAGTTCTTC
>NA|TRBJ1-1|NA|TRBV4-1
CASSQVLELNTEAFF
TGCGCCAGCAGCCAAGTGTTGGAGCTGAACACTGAAGCTTTCTTT
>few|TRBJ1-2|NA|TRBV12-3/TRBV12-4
CASSEQGESGYTF
TGTGCCAGCAGTGAACAGGGAGAGAGTGGCTACACCTTC
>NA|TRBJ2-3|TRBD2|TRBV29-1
CSVGTGGPDTQYF
TGCAGCGTTGGGACGGGGGGGCCCGATACGCAGTATTTT
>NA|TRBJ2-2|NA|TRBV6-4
CASTGHPFTGELFF
TGTGCCAGCACGGGACACCCGTTCACCGGGGAGCTGTTTTTT
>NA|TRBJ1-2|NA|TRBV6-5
CASSPRQEGYTF
TGTGCCAGCAGCCCGAGACAGGAAGGCTACACCTTC
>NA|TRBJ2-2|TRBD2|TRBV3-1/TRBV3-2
CASSHHGTSDGELFF
TGTGCCAGCAGCCACCACGGGACTAGCGACGGGGAGCTGTTTTTT
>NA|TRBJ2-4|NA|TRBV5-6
CASSLGESKNIQYF
TGTGCCAGCAGCTTAGGGGAATCCAAAAACATTCAGTACTTC
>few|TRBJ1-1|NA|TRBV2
CASSVTNTEAFF
TGTGCCAGCAGTGTAACTAACACTGAAGCTTTCTTT
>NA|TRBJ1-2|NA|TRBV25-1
CASSDFHGGYGYTF
TGTGCCAGCAGTGATTTTCATGGCGGGTATGGCTACACCTTC
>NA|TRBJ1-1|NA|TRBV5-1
CASSSATSNTEAFF
TGCGCCAGCAGCTCGGCGACATCGAACACTGAAGCTTTCTTT
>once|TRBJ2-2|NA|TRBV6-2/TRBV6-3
CASSRQENTGELFF
TGTGCCAGCAGTCGACAGGAGAACACCGGGGAGCTGTTTTTT
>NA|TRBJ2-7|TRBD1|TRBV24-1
CATSRKDRAFGYEQYF
TGTGCCACCAGTCGGAAGGACAGGGCATTTGGCTACGAGCAGTACTTC
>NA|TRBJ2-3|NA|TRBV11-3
CASSPSGVGADTQYF
TGTGCCAGCAGCCCGAGCGGAGTAGGCGCCGATACGCAGTATTTT
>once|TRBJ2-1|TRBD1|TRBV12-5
CASGLSTPGTGDYNEQFF
TGTGCTAGTGGTTTGTCCACGCCGGGGACAGGGGACTACAATGAGCAGTTCTTC
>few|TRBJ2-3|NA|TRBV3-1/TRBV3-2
CASSQGADGTDTQYF
TGTGCCAGCAGCCAAGGAGCGGACGGCACAGATACGCAGTATTTT
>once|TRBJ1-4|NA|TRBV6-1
CASSAQRTATNEKLFF
TGTGCCAGCAGTGCCCAACGGACAGCAACTAATGAAAAACTGTTTTTT
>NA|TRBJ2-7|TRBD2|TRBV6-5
CASSPLAGLSYEQYF
TGTGCCAGCAGCCCCCTAGCGGGGCTCTCCTACGAGCAGTACTTC
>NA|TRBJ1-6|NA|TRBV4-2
CASSQDGSPLHF
TGTGCCAGCAGCCAAGACGGTTCACCCCTCCACTTT
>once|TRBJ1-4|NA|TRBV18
CASSRGARDEKLFF
TGTGCCAGCTCACGAGGCGCACGGGATGAAAAACTGTTTTTT
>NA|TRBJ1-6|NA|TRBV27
CASSLVWTQDNSPLHF
TGTGCCAGCAGTTTAGTCTGGACACAAGATAATTCACCCCTCCACTTT
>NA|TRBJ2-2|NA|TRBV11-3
CASSFGGNTGELFF
TGTGCCAGCAGCTTCGGCGGGAACACCGGGGAGCTGTTTTTT
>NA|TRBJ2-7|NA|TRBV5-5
CASSLAKGGYEQYF
TGTGCCAGCAGCTTGGCCAAGGGAGGTTACGAGCAGTACTTC
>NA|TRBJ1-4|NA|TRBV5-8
CASSFMSGTNEKLFF
TGTGCCAGCAGCTTCATGTCAGGGACTAATGAAAAACTGTTTTTT
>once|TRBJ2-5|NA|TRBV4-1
CASSQGWGPYQETQYF
TGCGCCAGCAGCCAAGGATGGGGGCCCTACCAAGAGACCCAGTACTTC
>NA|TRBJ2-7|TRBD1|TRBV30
CAWVDRGGIYEQYF
TGTGCCTGGGTGGACAGGGGGGGGATCTACGAGCAGTACTTC
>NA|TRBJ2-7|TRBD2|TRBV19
CASSIGLAGVTPYEQYF
TGTGCCAGTAGTATAGGCCTAGCGGGGGTAACCCCCTACGAGCAGTACTTC
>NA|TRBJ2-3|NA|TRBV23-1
CASKVRLWGIEGVTDTQYF
TGCGCCAGCAAAGTAAGGCTCTGGGGAATTGAGGGTGTTACAGATACGCAGTATTTT
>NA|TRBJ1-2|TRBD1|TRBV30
CAWSADRDYGYTF
TGTGCCTGGAGCGCGGACAGGGACTATGGCTACACCTTC
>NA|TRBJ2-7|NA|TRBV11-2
CASSLPGSAYEQYF
TGTGCCAGCAGCTTACCAGGGTCAGCTTACGAGCAGTACTTC
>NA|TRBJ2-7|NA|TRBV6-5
CASSSFYEQYF
TGTGCCAGCAGCAGTTTCTACGAGCAGTACTTC
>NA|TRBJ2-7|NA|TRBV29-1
CSVVRGADEQYF
TGCAGCGTTGTTCGGGGGGCCGACGAGCAGTACTTC
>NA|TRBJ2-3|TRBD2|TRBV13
CASSLVAGETDTQYF
TGTGCCAGCAGCTTAGTGGCGGGGGAGACAGATACGCAGTATTTT
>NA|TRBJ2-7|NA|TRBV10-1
CATQTPYEQYF
TGCGCCACCCAGACTCCCTACGAGCAGTACTTC
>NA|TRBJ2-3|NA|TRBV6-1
CASSEEGGGSDTQYF
TGTGCCAGCAGTGAGGAGGGGGGGGGCAGCGATACGCAGTATTTT
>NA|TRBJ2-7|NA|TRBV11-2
CASSPRVFLEQYF
TGTGCCAGCAGCCCCAGGGTGTTCTTGGAGCAGTACTTC
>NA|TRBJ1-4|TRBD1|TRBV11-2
CASSIHRGINEKLFF
TGTGCCAGCAGCATCCACAGGGGGATTAATGAAAAACTGTTTTTT
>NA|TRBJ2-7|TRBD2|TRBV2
CASRGSGGSPMEQYF
TGTGCCAGCAGAGGTAGCGGGGGATCCCCTATGGAGCAGTACTTC
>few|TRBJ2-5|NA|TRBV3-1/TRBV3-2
CASSLQGRETQYF
TGTGCCAGCAGCCTCCAGGGGCGAGAGACCCAGTACTTC
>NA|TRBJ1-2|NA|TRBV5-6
CASSLVAGVYGYTF
TGTGCCAGCAGCTTGGTGGCGGGGGTCTATGGCTACACCTTC
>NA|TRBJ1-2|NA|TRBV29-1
CSVTSGYGYTF
TGCAGCGTTACCTCGGGCTATGGCTACACCTTC
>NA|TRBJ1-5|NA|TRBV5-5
CATSGGGSQPQHF
TGTGCCACCTCGGGGGGGGGCTCTCAGCCCCAGCATTTT
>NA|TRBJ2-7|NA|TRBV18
CASSPDSAYEQYF
TGTGCCAGCTCACCCGACAGTGCCTACGAGCAGTACTTC
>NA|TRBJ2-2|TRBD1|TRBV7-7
CASSRDSNGELFF
TGTGCTAGCAGCCGGGACAGTAACGGGGAGCTGTTTTTT
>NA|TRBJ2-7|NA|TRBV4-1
CASSQDTLFRGEQYF
TGCGCCAGCAGCCAAGATACCCTTTTCAGGGGCGAGCAGTACTTC
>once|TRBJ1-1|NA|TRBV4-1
CASSLARNTEAFF
TGCGCCAGCAGCCTTGCCAGGAACACTGAAGCTTTCTTT